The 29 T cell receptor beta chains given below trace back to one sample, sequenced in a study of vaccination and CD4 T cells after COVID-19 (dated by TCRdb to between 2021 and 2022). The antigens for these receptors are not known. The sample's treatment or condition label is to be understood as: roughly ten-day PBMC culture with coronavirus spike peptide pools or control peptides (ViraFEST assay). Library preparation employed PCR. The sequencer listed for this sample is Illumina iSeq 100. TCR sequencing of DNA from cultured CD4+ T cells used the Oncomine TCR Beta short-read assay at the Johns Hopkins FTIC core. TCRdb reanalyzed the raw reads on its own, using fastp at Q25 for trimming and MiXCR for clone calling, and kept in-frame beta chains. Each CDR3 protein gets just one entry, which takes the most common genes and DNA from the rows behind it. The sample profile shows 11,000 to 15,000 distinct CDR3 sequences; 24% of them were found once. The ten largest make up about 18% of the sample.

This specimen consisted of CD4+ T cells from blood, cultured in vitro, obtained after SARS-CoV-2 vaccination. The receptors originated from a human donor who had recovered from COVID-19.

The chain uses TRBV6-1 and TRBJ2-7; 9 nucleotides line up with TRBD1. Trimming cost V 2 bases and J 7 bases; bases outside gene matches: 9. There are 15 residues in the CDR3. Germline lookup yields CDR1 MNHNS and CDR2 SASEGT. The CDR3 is CASSETGTGPREQYF. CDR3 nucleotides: TGTGCCAGCAGTGAAACAGGGACAGGGCCTAGAGAGCAGTACTTC.

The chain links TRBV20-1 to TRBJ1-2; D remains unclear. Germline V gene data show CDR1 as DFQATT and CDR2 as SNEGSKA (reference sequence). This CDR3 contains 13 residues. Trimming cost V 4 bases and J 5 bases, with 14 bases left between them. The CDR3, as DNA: TGCAGTGCTAAAGTCTACAGCGATTATGGCTACACCTTC. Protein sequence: CSAKVYSDYGYTF.

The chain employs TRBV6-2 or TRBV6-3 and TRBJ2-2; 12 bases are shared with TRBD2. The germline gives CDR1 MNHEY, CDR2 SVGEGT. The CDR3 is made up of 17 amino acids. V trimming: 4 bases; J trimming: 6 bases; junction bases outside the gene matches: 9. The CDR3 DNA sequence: TGTGCCAGCAGTTCGGCTAGCGGGAGGGTTGGCGCCGGGGAGCTGTTTTTT. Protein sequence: CASSSASGRVGAGELFF.

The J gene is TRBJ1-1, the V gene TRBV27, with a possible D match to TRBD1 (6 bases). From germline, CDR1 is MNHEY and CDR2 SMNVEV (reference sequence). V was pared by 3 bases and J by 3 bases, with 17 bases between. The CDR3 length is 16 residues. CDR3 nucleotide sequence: TGTGCCAGCAGTTTCCAATTGGGGGGCCTCTACACTGAAGCTTTCTTT. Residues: CASSFQLGGLYTEAFF.

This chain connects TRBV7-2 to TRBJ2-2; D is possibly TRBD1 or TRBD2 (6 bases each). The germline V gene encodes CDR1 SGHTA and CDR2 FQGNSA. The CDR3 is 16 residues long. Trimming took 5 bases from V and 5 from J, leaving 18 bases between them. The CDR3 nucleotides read TGTGCCAGCAGCGGACAGCGGGCTGAACCAACCGGGGAGCTGTTTTTT. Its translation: CASSGQRAEPTGELFF. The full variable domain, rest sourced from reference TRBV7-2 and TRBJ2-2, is GAGVSQSPSNKVTEKGKDVELRCDPISGHTALYWYRQSLGQGLEFLIYFQGNSAPDKSGLPSDRFSAERTGGSVSTLTIQRTQQEDSAVYLCASSGQRAEPTGELFFGEGSRLTVL.

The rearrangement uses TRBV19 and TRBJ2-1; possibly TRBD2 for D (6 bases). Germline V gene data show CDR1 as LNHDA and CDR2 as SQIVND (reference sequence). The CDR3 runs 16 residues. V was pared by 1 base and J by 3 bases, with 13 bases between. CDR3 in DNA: TGTGCCAGTAGTATAGTGGGCGGGGCCAACTACAATGAGCAGTTCTTC. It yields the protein CASSIVGGANYNEQFF.

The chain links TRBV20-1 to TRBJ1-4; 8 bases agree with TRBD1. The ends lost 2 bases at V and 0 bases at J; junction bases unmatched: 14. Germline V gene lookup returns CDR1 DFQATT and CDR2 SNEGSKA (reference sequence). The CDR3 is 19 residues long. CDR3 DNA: TGCAGTGCTAGACCTAAACCGGACAGGGCCTATGCAACTAATGAAAAACTGTTTTTT. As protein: CSARPKPDRAYATNEKLFF.

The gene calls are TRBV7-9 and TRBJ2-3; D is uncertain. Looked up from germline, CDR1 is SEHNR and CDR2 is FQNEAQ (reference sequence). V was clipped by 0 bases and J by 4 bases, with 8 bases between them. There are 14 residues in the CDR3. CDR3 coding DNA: TGTGCCAGCAGCTTAGCTGGCCGTTCAGATACGCAGTATTTT. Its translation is CASSLAGRSDTQYF.

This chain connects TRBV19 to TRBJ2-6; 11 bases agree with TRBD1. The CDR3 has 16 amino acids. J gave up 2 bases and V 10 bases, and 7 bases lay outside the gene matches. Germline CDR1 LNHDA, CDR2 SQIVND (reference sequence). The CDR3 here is CAIGGQGVPGANVLTF. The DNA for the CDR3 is TGTGCCATTGGGGGACAGGGGGTCCCTGGGGCCAACGTCCTGACTTTC.

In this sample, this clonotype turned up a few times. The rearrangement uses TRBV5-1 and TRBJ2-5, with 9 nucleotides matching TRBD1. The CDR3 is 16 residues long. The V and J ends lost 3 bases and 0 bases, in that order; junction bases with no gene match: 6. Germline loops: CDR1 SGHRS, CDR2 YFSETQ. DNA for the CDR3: TGCGCCAGCAGCTCCGGACAGGGGACGTACCAAGAGACCCAGTACTTC. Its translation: CASSSGQGTYQETQYF.

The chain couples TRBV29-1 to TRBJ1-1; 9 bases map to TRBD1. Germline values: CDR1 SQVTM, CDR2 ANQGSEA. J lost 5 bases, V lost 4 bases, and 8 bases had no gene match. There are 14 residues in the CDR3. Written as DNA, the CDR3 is TGCAGCGTTGCCGGGACAGGGTTGGTGACTGAAGCTTTCTTT. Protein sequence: CSVAGTGLVTEAFF.

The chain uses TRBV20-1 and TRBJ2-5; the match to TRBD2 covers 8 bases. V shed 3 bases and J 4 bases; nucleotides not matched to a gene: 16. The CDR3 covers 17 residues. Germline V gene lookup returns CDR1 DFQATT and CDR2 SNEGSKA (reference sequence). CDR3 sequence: CSASRFQREFIGETQYF. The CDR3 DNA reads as TGCAGTGCTAGTCGTTTCCAGCGGGAGTTCATCGGAGAGACCCAGTACTTC.

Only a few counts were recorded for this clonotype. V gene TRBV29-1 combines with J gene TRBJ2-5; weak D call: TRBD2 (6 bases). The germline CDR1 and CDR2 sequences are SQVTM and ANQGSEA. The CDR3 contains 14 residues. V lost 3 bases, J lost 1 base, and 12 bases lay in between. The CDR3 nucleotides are TGCAGCGTTGAGCTAGAGCGGGCCCAAGAGACCCAGTACTTC. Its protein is CSVELERAQETQYF.

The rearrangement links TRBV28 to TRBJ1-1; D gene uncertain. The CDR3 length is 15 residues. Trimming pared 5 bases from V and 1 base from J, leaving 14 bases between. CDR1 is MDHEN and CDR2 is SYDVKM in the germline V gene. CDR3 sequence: CASSPSRAGNTEAFF. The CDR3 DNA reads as TGTGCCAGCAGTCCCTCCCGGGCAGGGAACACTGAAGCTTTCTTT.

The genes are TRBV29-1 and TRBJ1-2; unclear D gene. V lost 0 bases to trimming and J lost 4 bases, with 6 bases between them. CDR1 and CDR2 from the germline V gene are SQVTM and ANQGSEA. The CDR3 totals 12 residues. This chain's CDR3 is CSVEETPYGYTF. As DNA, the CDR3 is TGCAGCGTTGAAGAGACACCCTATGGCTACACCTTC.

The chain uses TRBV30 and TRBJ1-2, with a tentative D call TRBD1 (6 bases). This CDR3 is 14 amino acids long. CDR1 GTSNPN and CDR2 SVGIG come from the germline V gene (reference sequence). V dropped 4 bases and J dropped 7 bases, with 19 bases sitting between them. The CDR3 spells CAWTLAGGRGGYTF. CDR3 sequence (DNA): TGTGCCTGGACCCTTGCGGGGGGGCGCGGTGGCTACACCTTC.

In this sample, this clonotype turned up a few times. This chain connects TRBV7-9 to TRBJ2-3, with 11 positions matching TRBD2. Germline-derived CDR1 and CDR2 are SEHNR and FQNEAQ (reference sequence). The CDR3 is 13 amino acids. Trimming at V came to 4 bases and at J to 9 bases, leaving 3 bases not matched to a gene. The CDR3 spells CASSSSSGGTQYF. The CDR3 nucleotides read TGTGCCAGCAGCTCCTCTAGCGGGGGGACGCAGTATTTT.

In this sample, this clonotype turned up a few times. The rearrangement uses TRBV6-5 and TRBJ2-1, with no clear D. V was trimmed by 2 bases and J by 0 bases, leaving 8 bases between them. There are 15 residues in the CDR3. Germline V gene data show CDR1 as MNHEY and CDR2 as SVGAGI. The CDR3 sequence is CASSYHPSSYNEQFF. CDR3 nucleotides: TGTGCCAGCAGTTACCACCCGAGCTCCTACAATGAGCAGTTCTTC.

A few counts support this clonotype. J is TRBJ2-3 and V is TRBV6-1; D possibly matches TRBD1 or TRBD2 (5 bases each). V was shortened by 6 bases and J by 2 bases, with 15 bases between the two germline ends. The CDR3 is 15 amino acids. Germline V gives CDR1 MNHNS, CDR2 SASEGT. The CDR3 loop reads CASRLGASDTDTQYF. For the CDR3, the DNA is TGTGCCAGCAGGCTCGGGGCGAGCGACACAGATACGCAGTATTTT.

In nucleotides, the CDR3 is TGCGCCAGCAGCCTTCAGGGACTAGCGGGACAGAGCTCCTACAATGAGCAGTTCTTC. Translating it yields CASSLQGLAGQSSYNEQFF. The rearrangement uses TRBV5-1 and TRBJ2-1; 13 nucleotides match TRBD2. After removal of 4 bases from V and 0 bases from J, the junction contained 10 bases not matched to a gene. The length of the CDR3 is 19 residues. Germline lookup yields CDR1 SGHRS and CDR2 YFSETQ.

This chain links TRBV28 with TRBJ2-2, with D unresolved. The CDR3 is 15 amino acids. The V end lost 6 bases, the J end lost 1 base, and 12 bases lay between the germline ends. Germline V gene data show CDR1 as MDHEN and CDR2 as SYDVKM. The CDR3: CASSKPGQNTGELFF. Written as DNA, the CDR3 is TGTGCCAGCAGCAAGCCTGGGCAGAACACCGGGGAGCTGTTTTTT.

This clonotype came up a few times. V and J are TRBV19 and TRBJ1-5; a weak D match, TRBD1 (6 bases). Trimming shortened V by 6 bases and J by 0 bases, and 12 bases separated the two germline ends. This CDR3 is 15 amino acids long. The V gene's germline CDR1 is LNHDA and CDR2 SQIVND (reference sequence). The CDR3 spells CASRDRSYSNQPQHF. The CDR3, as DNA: TGTGCCAGTAGAGACAGGTCCTATAGCAATCAGCCCCAGCATTTT. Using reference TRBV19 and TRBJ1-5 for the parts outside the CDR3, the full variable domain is DGGITQSPKYLFRKEGQNVTLSCEQNLNHDAMYWYRQDPGQGLRLIYYSQIVNDFQKGDIAEGYSVSREKKESFPLTVTSAQKNPTAFYLCASRDRSYSNQPQHFGDGTRLSIL.

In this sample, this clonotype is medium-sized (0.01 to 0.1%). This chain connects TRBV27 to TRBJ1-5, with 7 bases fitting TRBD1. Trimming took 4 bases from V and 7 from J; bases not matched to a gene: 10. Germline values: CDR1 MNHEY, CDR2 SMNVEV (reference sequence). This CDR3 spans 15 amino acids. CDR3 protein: CASSSLSGRGQPQHF. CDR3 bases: TGTGCCAGCAGTTCCCTGAGTGGCAGGGGGCAGCCCCAGCATTTT.

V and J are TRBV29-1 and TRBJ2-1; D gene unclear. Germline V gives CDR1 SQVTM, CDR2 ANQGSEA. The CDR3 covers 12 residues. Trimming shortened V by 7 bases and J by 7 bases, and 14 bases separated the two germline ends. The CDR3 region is CSAPPRENEQFF. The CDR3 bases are TGCAGCGCCCCGCCCCGTGAAAATGAGCAGTTCTTC.

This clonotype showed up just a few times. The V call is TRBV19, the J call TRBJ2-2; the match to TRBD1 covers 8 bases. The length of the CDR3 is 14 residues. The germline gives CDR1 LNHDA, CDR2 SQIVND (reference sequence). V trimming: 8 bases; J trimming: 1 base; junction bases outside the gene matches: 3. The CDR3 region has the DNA TGTGCCAGTGGGGACAGGCAGAACACCGGGGAGCTGTTTTTT. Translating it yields CASGDRQNTGELFF.

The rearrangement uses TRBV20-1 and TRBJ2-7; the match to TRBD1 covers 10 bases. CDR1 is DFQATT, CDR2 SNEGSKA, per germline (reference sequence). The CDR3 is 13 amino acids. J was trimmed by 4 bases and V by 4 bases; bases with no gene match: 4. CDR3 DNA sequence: TGCAGTGCTACCGACAGGGGGCGGTACGAGCAGTACTTC. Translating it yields CSATDRGRYEQYF.

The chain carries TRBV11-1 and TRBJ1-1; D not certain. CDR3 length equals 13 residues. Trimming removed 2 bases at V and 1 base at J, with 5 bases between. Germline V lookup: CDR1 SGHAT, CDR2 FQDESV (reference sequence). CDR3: CASSLQRNTEAFF. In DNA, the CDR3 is TGTGCCAGCAGCTTACAGCGGAACACTGAAGCTTTCTTT.

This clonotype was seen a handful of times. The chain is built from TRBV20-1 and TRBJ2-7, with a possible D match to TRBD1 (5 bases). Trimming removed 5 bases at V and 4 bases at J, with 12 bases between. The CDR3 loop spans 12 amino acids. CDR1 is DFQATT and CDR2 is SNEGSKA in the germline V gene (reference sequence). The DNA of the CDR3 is TGCAGTGCTGGGGCCGATCGATACGAGCAGTACTTC. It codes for CSAGADRYEQYF.

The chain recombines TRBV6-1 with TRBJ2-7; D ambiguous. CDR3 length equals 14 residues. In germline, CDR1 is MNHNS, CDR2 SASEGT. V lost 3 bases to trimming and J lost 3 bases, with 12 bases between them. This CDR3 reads CASSEPGIRYEQYF. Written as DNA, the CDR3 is TGTGCCAGCAGTGAGCCTGGAATTCGCTACGAGCAGTACTTC.